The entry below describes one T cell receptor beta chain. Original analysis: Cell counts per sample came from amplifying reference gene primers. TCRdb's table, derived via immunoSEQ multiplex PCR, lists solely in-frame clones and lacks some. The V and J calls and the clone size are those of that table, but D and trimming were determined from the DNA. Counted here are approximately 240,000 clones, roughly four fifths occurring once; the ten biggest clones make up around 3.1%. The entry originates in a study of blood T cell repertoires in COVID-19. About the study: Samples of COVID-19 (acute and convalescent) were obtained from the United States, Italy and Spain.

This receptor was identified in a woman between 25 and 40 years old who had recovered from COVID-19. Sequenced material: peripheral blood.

In nucleotides, the CDR3 is TGTGCCAGCAGCTCGACTAGAGTGGAGACCCAGTACTTC. It specifies CASSSTRVETQYF. The chain has TRBV7-2 and TRBJ2-5; maybe TRBD2 (6 bases). Trimming left V 4 bases short and J 5 bases short, with 11 bases between. CDR1 is SGHTA, CDR2 FQGNSA, per germline. This CDR3 is built from 13 residues.